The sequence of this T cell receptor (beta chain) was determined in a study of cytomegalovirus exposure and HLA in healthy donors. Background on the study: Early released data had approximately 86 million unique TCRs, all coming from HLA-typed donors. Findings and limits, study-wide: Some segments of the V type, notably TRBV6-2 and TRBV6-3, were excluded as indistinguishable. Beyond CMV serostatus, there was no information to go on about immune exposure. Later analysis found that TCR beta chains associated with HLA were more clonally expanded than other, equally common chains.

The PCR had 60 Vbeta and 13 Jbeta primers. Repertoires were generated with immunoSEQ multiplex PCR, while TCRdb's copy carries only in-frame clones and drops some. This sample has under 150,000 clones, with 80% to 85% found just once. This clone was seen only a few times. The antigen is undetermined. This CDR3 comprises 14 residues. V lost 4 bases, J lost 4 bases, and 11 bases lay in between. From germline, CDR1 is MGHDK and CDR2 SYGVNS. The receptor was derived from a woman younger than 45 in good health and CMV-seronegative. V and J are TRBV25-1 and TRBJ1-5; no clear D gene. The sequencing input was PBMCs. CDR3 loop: CASSVDGSNQPQHF. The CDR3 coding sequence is TGTGCCAGCAGTGTTGATGGCTCAAATCAGCCCCAGCATTTT.